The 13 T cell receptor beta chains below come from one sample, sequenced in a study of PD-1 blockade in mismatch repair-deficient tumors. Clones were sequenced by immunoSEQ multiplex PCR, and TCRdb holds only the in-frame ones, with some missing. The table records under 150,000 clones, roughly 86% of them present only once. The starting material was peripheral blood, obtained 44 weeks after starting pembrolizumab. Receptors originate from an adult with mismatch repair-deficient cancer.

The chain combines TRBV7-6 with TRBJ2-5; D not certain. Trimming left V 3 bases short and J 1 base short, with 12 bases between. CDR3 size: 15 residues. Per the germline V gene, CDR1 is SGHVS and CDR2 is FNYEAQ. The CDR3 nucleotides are TGTGCCAGCAGCTTGGAAATGAGGATCCAAGAGACCCAGTACTTC. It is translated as CASSLEMRIQETQYF.

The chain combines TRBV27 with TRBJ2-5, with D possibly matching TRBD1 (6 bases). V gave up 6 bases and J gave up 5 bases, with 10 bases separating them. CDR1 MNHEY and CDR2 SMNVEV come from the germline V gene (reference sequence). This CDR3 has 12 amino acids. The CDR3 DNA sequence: TGTGCCAGCAGAGGGGGTCGGGAGACCCAGTACTTC. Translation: CASRGGRETQYF.

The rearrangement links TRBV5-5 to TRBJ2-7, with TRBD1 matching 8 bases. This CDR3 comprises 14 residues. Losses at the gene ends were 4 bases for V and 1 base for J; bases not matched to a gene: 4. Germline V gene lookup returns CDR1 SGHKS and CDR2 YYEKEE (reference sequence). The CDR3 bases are TGTGCCAGCAGCGACCAGGGGGCGTCCTACGAGCAGTACTTC. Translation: CASSDQGASYEQYF.

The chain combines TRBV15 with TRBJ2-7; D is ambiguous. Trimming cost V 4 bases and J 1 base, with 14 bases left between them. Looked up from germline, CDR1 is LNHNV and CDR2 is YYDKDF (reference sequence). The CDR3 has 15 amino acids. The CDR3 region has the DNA TGTGCCACCAGCAACCCCAGCGTCAATTCCTACGAGCAGTACTTC. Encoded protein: CATSNPSVNSYEQYF.

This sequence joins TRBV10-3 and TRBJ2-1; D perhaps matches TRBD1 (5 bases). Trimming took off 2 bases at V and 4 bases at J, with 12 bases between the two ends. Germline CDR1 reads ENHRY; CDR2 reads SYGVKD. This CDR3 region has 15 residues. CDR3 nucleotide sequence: TGTGCCATCAGTGAGGGGCAGGGAACTTACAATGAGCAGTTCTTC. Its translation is CAISEGQGTYNEQFF.

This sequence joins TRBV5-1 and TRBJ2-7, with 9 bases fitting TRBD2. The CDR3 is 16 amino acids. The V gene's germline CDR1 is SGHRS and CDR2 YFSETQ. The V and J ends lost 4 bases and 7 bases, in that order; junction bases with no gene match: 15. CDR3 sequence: CASSPRLAGDLSEQYF. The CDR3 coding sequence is TGCGCCAGCAGCCCACGATTAGCGGGAGACCTCTCGGAGCAGTACTTC.

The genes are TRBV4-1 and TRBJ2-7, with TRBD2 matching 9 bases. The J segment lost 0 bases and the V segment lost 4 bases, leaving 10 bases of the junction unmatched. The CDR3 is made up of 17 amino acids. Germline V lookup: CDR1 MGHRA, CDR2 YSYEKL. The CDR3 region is CASSLRTSALSSYEQYF. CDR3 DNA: TGCGCCAGCAGCCTGCGGACTAGCGCACTCAGCTCCTACGAGCAGTACTTC.

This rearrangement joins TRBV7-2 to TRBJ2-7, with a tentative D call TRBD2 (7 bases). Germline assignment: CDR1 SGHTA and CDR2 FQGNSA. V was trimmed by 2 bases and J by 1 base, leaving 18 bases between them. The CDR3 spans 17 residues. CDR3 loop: CASSLLGGGVQSYEQYF. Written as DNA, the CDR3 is TGTGCCAGCAGCTTACTCGGAGGGGGGGTTCAATCCTACGAGCAGTACTTC.

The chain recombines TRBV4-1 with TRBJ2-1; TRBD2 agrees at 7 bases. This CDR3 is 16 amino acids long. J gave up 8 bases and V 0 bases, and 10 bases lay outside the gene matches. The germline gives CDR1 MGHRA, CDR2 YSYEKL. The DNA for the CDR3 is TGCGCCAGCAGCCAAGATCCGGCTAGCGGATGGGATGAGCAGTTCTTC. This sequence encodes CASSQDPASGWDEQFF.

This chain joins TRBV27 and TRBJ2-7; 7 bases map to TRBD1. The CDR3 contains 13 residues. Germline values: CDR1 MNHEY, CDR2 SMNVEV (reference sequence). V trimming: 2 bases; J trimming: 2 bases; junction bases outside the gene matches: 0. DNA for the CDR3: TGTGCCAGCAGTTTAGGGACAGCCTACGAGCAGTACTTC. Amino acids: CASSLGTAYEQYF.

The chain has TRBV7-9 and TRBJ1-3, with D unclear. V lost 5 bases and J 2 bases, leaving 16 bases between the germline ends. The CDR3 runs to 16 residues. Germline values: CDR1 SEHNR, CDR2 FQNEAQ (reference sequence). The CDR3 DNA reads TGTGCCAGCAGCCCCACGGGAGAAATACCTGGAAACACCATATATTTT. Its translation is CASSPTGEIPGNTIYF.

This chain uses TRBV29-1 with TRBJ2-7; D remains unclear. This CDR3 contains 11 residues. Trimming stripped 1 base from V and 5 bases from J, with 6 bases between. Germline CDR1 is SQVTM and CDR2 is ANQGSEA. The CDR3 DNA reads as TGCAGCGTTGAAGGCGGAGACGAGCAGTACTTC. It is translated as CSVEGGDEQYF.

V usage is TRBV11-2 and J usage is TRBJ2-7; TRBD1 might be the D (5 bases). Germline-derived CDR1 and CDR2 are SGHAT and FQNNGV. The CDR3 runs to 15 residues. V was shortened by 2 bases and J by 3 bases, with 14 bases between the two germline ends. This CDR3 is CASSLLLGDFYEQYF. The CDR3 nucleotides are TGTGCCAGCAGCTTACTTCTAGGGGATTTCTACGAGCAGTACTTC.